These T cell receptor beta chains were read from a single sample in a study of Graves' ophthalmopathy and Graves' hyperthyroidism. TCRdb fed the multiplex PCR reads into MiXCR, producing one record per CDR3 protein. The top ten hold around 6.5% of the sample, which has hundreds of thousands of distinct CDR3 sequences, 20% to 25% seen once. Sequenced input: peripheral blood. The receptors stem from a woman in her late teens or twenties with stable Graves' hyperthyroidism. Some clones in this sample may be carry-over from other donors' samples. Each CDR3 is given with its conserved first and last residue. D genes are given only for firm matches. Clone size is not always given. Where it is, it says once, few, many or a class for expanded clones.

CDR3 protein: CASSWGGDEQYF; CDR3 DNA: TGTGCCAGCAGCTGGGGGGGGGACGAGCAGTACTTC; V gene: TRBV7-3; J gene: TRBJ2-7; D gene: TRBD2; clone size: many
CDR3 protein: CASSFGEPQHF; CDR3 DNA: TGTGCCAGCAGTTTCGGGGAGCCCCAGCATTTT; V gene: TRBV12-3/TRBV12-4; J gene: TRBJ1-5; D gene: .; clone size: many
CDR3 protein: CASSFTQGGNTIYF; CDR3 DNA: TGTGCCAGCAGCTTTACACAGGGTGGAAACACCATATATTTT; V gene: TRBV7-9; J gene: TRBJ1-3; D gene: .; clone size: .
CDR3 protein: CSARRVDTEAFF; CDR3 DNA: TGCAGCGCCCGTCGGGTGGACACTGAAGCTTTCTTT; V gene: TRBV29-1; J gene: TRBJ1-1; D gene: .; clone size: many
CDR3 protein: CASSSTGARPNTEAFF; CDR3 DNA: TGTGCCAGCAGTTCCACAGGGGCGAGGCCGAACACTGAAGCTTTCTTT; V gene: TRBV28; J gene: TRBJ1-1; D gene: TRBD1; clone size: many
CDR3 protein: CSVDGLAGGYKYF; CDR3 DNA: TGCAGCGTCGACGGACTAGCGGGAGGTTATAAGTACTTC; V gene: TRBV20-1; J gene: TRBJ2-7; D gene: TRBD2; clone size: many
CDR3 protein: CSARGFGGTIYF; CDR3 DNA: TGCAGTGCTAGAGGGTTTGGCGGCACCATATATTTT; V gene: TRBV20-1; J gene: TRBJ1-3; D gene: .; clone size: many
CDR3 protein: CASKYRPNSPLHF; CDR3 DNA: TGTGCCAGCAAATATCGACCGAATTCACCCCTCCACTTT; V gene: TRBV6-1; J gene: TRBJ1-6; D gene: .; clone size: many
CDR3 protein: CASSYSTRERPLTATEAFF; CDR3 DNA: TGTGCCAGCAGTTACTCCACCCGAGAGCGACCGTTGACGGCCACTGAAGCTTTCTTT; V gene: TRBV6-2/TRBV6-3; J gene: TRBJ1-1; D gene: .; clone size: .
CDR3 protein: CASSLLTSGRYF; CDR3 DNA: TGTGCCAGCAGCTTGTTGACTAGCGGGAGATACTTC; V gene: TRBV11-2; J gene: TRBJ2-7; D gene: TRBD2; clone size: .
CDR3 protein: CASSPQRRSNQPQHF; CDR3 DNA: TGTGCCAGCAGTCCTCAACGGCGTAGCAATCAGCCCCAGCATTTT; V gene: TRBV12-3/TRBV12-4; J gene: TRBJ1-5; D gene: .; clone size: many
CDR3 protein: CATSDFGKSNEQFF; CDR3 DNA: TGTGCCACCAGTGATTTTGGCAAGTCCAATGAGCAGTTCTTC; V gene: TRBV24-1; J gene: TRBJ2-1; D gene: .; clone size: many
CDR3 protein: CASSDLGGSETQYF; CDR3 DNA: TGTGCCAGCAGTGATCTCGGGGGGAGTGAGACCCAGTACTTC; V gene: TRBV25-1; J gene: TRBJ2-5; D gene: TRBD2; clone size: many
CDR3 protein: CASQDRSGYTF; CDR3 DNA: TGTGCCAGTCAGGACAGAAGTGGCTACACCTTC; V gene: TRBV19; J gene: TRBJ1-2; D gene: .; clone size: .
CDR3 protein: CASSSDRGGWAEAFF; CDR3 DNA: TGTGCCAGCAGCTCGGACAGGGGTGGTTGGGCTGAAGCTTTCTTT; V gene: TRBV12-3/TRBV12-4; J gene: TRBJ1-1; D gene: TRBD1; clone size: .
CDR3 protein: CAWSWRDLYGYTF; CDR3 DNA: TGTGCCTGGAGCTGGCGGGACCTCTATGGCTACACCTTC; V gene: TRBV30; J gene: TRBJ1-2; D gene: .; clone size: .
CDR3 protein: CASTSREGLNTGELFF; CDR3 DNA: TGTGCCAGCACCTCACGTGAGGGGTTGAACACCGGGGAGCTGTTTTTT; V gene: TRBV13; J gene: TRBJ2-2; D gene: .; clone size: .
CDR3 protein: CASSTTLNRISSYNEQFF; CDR3 DNA: TGTGCCAGCAGTACGACCCTGAACAGAATTAGCTCCTACAATGAGCAGTTCTTC; V gene: TRBV28; J gene: TRBJ2-1; D gene: .; clone size: many
CDR3 protein: CASSLVENKNIQYF; CDR3 DNA: TGTGCCAGCAGCTTAGTCGAGAATAAAAACATTCAGTACTTC; V gene: TRBV7-9; J gene: TRBJ2-4; D gene: .; clone size: few
CDR3 protein: CASSSTGTSGRANTGELFF; CDR3 DNA: TGTGCCAGCAGCAGTACCGGGACTAGCGGGAGGGCCAACACCGGGGAGCTGTTTTTT; V gene: TRBV28; J gene: TRBJ2-2; D gene: TRBD2; clone size: .
CDR3 protein: CASRTKGQGRGYTF; CDR3 DNA: TGTGCCAGCAGGACGAAGGGACAGGGGCGCGGCTACACCTTC; V gene: TRBV2; J gene: TRBJ1-2; D gene: TRBD1; clone size: many
CDR3 protein: CDSSTRMNTEAFF; CDR3 DNA: TGTGACAGCAGCACCCGGATGAACACTGAAGCTTTCTTT; V gene: TRBV6-1; J gene: TRBJ1-1; D gene: .; clone size: .
CDR3 protein: CASSVVPGGFTEAFF; CDR3 DNA: TGTGCCAGCAGCGTAGTCCCAGGGGGGTTCACTGAAGCTTTCTTT; V gene: TRBV9; J gene: TRBJ1-1; D gene: TRBD1; clone size: many
CDR3 protein: CASSQGVRDYGYTF; CDR3 DNA: TGTGCCAGCAGCCAAGGGGTGAGGGACTATGGCTACACCTTC; V gene: TRBV4-2; J gene: TRBJ1-2; D gene: .; clone size: many
CDR3 protein: CASSVGRTSDSYDSYEQYF; CDR3 DNA: TGTGCCAGCAGTGTGGGACGGACAAGTGATTCATATGACTCCTACGAGCAGTACTTC; V gene: TRBV6-1; J gene: TRBJ2-7; D gene: .; clone size: .
CDR3 protein: CASSQDGGDNSPLHF; CDR3 DNA: TGTGCCAGCAGCCAAGACGGGGGAGATAATTCACCCCTCCACTTT; V gene: TRBV4-2; J gene: TRBJ1-6; D gene: .; clone size: .
CDR3 protein: CTWSARLAKNIQYF; CDR3 DNA: TGTACCTGGAGTGCCCGGCTAGCCAAAAACATTCAGTACTTC; V gene: TRBV30; J gene: TRBJ2-4; D gene: .; clone size: many
CDR3 protein: CASSLWAGNYGYTF; CDR3 DNA: TGTGCCAGCAGTTTATGGGCCGGAAACTATGGCTACACCTTC; V gene: TRBV28; J gene: TRBJ1-2; D gene: .; clone size: .
CDR3 protein: CASTPQGEETQYF; CDR3 DNA: TGTGCCAGCACCCCGCAGGGAGAAGAGACCCAGTACTTC; V gene: TRBV5-6; J gene: TRBJ2-5; D gene: .; clone size: .
CDR3 protein: CASNGRAQQPQHF; CDR3 DNA: TGTGCCAGCAATGGCAGGGCACAACAGCCCCAGCATTTT; V gene: TRBV6-1; J gene: TRBJ1-5; D gene: .; clone size: few
CDR3 protein: CASSMARGSPANTGELFF; CDR3 DNA: TGTGCCAGCAGCATGGCCAGGGGAAGCCCTGCGAACACCGGGGAGCTGTTTTTT; V gene: TRBV7-6; J gene: TRBJ2-2; D gene: .; clone size: .
CDR3 protein: CASSPGGRAGAFWTGELFF; CDR3 DNA: TGTGCCAGCAGCCCAGGAGGGCGGGCGGGGGCTTTCTGGACCGGGGAGCTGTTTTTT; V gene: TRBV11-2; J gene: TRBJ2-2; D gene: .; clone size: .
CDR3 protein: CSARERASRETEAFF; CDR3 DNA: TGCAGTGCTAGAGAACGGGCCTCGAGAGAGACTGAAGCTTTCTTT; V gene: TRBV20-1; J gene: TRBJ1-1; D gene: .; clone size: many
CDR3 protein: CASRMSHQETQYF; CDR3 DNA: TGTGCCAGCCGGATGAGCCACCAAGAGACCCAGTACTTC; V gene: TRBV6-1; J gene: TRBJ2-5; D gene: .; clone size: .
CDR3 protein: CASAADRGHSGNTIYF; CDR3 DNA: TGTGCCAGCGCCGCTGACCGGGGCCACTCTGGAAACACCATATATTTT; V gene: TRBV6-1; J gene: TRBJ1-3; D gene: .; clone size: many
CDR3 protein: CASSSGGGDSHLHF; CDR3 DNA: TGCGCCAGCAGCTCGGGCGGTGGGGATTCACACCTCCACTTT; V gene: TRBV5-1; J gene: TRBJ1-6; D gene: .; clone size: .
CDR3 protein: CASSLGPDEQYF; CDR3 DNA: TGTGCCAGCAGCTTAGGCCCCGACGAGCAGTACTTC; V gene: TRBV11-3; J gene: TRBJ2-7; D gene: .; clone size: many
CDR3 protein: CAIGQNTEAFF; CDR3 DNA: TGTGCCATCGGGCAGAACACTGAAGCTTTCTTT; V gene: TRBV10-3; J gene: TRBJ1-1; D gene: .; clone size: many
CDR3 protein: CASSQEEVYRDSTEAFF; CDR3 DNA: TGTGCCAGCAGCCAAGAAGAGGTCTACAGGGACAGCACTGAAGCTTTCTTT; V gene: TRBV14; J gene: TRBJ1-1; D gene: TRBD1; clone size: .
CDR3 protein: CASSGAGRETQYF; CDR3 DNA: TGTGCCAGCAGTGGCGCCGGGCGGGAGACCCAGTACTTC; V gene: TRBV2; J gene: TRBJ2-5; D gene: .; clone size: .
CDR3 protein: CASSLGGTNTEAFF; CDR3 DNA: TGTGCCAGCAGCCTCGGGGGGACGAACACTGAAGCTTTCTTT; V gene: TRBV12-3/TRBV12-4; J gene: TRBJ1-1; D gene: .; clone size: many
CDR3 protein: CASSVWGQNREAFF; CDR3 DNA: TGTGCCAGCAGTGTCTGGGGACAAAATCGTGAAGCTTTCTTT; V gene: TRBV6-1; J gene: TRBJ1-1; D gene: .; clone size: many
CDR3 protein: CASSVGGMNTEAFF; CDR3 DNA: TGTGCCAGCAGCGTGGGGGGCATGAACACTGAAGCTTTCTTT; V gene: TRBV9; J gene: TRBJ1-1; D gene: .; clone size: many
CDR3 protein: CASSSQGAQGNTIYF; CDR3 DNA: TGTGCCAGCAGCTCACAGGGGGCTCAGGGAAACACCATATATTTT; V gene: TRBV11-2; J gene: TRBJ1-3; D gene: TRBD1; clone size: many
CDR3 protein: CASSPGQGSDEQYF; CDR3 DNA: TGTGCCAGCAGTCCCGGACAGGGGTCCGACGAGCAGTACTTC; V gene: TRBV12-3/TRBV12-4; J gene: TRBJ2-7; D gene: TRBD1; clone size: many
CDR3 protein: CAWSVRGPGNTIYF; CDR3 DNA: TGTGCCTGGAGTGTACGAGGGCCTGGAAACACCATATATTTT; V gene: TRBV30; J gene: TRBJ1-3; D gene: .; clone size: .